What follows is one T cell receptor (beta chain) and its context. Its antigen is still unknown. These data belong to a study of T cell responses to AZD1222 COVID-19 vaccine. Overall study findings and caveats: Only a handful of AZD1222 recipients were seropositive at baseline. Reports say nearly half of spike-specific TCRs go after unmutated variant regions.

V was trimmed by 2 bases and J by 6 bases, leaving 19 bases between them. This CDR3 is built from 15 residues. From germline, CDR1 is SQVTM and CDR2 ANQGSEA. Sequencing was performed with immunoSEQ multiplex PCR; in TCRdb, only in-frame clones are kept and a portion is missing. The repertoire has about 68,000 clones, about nine tenths of them found once; the top ten carry roughly 2.7%. This clonotype originated in an adult in good health. The sequencing used peripheral blood, collected on day 0 of AZD1222 vaccination. The chain links TRBV29-1 to TRBJ1-1; D is unresolved. In nucleotides, the CDR3 is TGCAGCGTTGAAACTTCCGTCGAACCTAACGCTGAAGCTTTCTTT. Amino acids: CSVETSVEPNAEAFF. The full variable domain, its missing parts supplied by reference TRBV29-1 and TRBJ1-1, is SAVISQKPSRDICQRGTSLTIQCQVDSQVTMMFWYRQQPGQSLTLIATANQGSEATYESGFVIDKFPISRPNLTFSTLTVSNMSPEDSSIYLCSVETSVEPNAEAFFGQGTRLTVV.